This T cell receptor (beta chain) was profiled in a study of T cell responses to AZD1222 COVID-19 vaccine. Details on this clone: Its cognate antigen is unknown.

Sequencing used immunoSEQ multiplex PCR; TCRdb keeps in-frame clones, though not all of them. The sample yields 190,000 or so clones, approximately 90% seen once. Notes on the study in general: Donors were largely white British and mainly female; clonal diversity was possibly underestimated. At 160-218 and 743-854, vaccine-associated CD4 TCRs were dominant, and they spanned spike. Variant regions that are unmutated are reportedly the target of nearly half of spike-specific TCRs.

CDR3 length: 13 amino acids. V lost 6 bases to trimming and J lost 5 bases, with 13 bases between them. CDR1 and CDR2 (germline): SGHNT, YENEEA. This sequence was found in an adult who received the AZD1222 COVID-19 vaccine. V usage is TRBV11-3 and J usage is TRBJ2-5; no clear D gene. The sequencing used peripheral blood, collected 28 days after the second AZD1222 dose. CDR3 nucleotides: TGTGCCAGCAGTTTGACATCGTACGAGACCCAGTACTTC. Translation: CASSLTSYETQYF.